Following are 30 T cell receptor beta chains from one sample sequenced in a study of CD8 T cells in ankylosing spondylitis. A single record per CDR3 protein comes from TCRdb applying MiXCR to the 5' RACE reads. The sample contains about 270,000 distinct CDR3 sequences, 32% of which appear only once. Material for sequencing was blood, either unsorted or a sorted T cell fraction (not recorded which). The receptors shown here come from a male donor with ankylosing spondylitis or in good health (not recorded which).

This clonotype has just a few counts. The J gene is TRBJ2-3, the V gene TRBV6-1, with 12 positions matching TRBD2. J gave up 1 base and V 6 bases, and 11 bases lay outside the gene matches. Germline V gene lookup returns CDR1 MNHNS and CDR2 SASEGT. The CDR3 has 18 amino acids. As DNA, the CDR3 is TGTGCCAGCAGGACACTAGCGGGGGGCCAACGGGGCACAGATACGCAGTATTTT. It codes for CASRTLAGGQRGTDTQYF.

The chain has TRBV2 and TRBJ1-4; D is unclear. The V gene's germline CDR1 is SNHLY and CDR2 FYNNEI. Trimming removed 4 bases at V and 0 bases at J, with 6 bases between. The CDR3 has 14 amino acids. The CDR3 DNA is TGTGCCAGCAGTGTCTCATCAACTAATGAAAAACTGTTTTTT. Encoded protein: CASSVSSTNEKLFF. Complete variable domain (other parts from reference TRBV2 and TRBJ1-4): EPEVTQTPSHQVTQMGQEVILRCVPISNHLYFYWYRQILGQKVEFLVSFYNNEISEKSEIFDDQFSVERPDGSNFTLKIRSTKLEDSAMYFCASSVSSTNEKLFFGSGTQLSVL.

This chain joins TRBV7-2 and TRBJ1-5; a weak D match, TRBD1 (5 bases). The germline V gene has CDR1 SGHTA and CDR2 FQGNSA. The CDR3 is made up of 13 amino acids. Trimming removed 4 bases at V and 6 bases at J, with 10 bases between. The CDR3 DNA follows: TGTGCCAGCAGCTCTTCAGGGTCTCAGCCCCAGCATTTT. Residues: CASSSSGSQPQHF. The whole variable domain, filled in from reference TRBV7-2 and TRBJ1-5, reads GAGVSQSPSNKVTEKGKDVELRCDPISGHTALYWYRQSLGQGLEFLIYFQGNSAPDKSGLPSDRFSAERTGGSVSTLTIQRTQQEDSAVYLCASSSSGSQPQHFGDGTRLSIL.

The chain has TRBV20-1 and TRBJ2-3; D is unresolved. The germline V gene has CDR1 DFQATT and CDR2 SNEGSKA (reference sequence). This CDR3 contains 13 residues. V was cut by 7 bases and J by 5 bases, with 16 bases left in between. The chain's CDR3 is CSVDGPPEDTQYF. As DNA, the CDR3 is TGCAGTGTTGACGGACCTCCCGAAGATACGCAGTATTTT.

The V call is TRBV12-3 or TRBV12-4, the J call TRBJ2-3; a weak D match, TRBD2 (7 bases). Trimming cost V 7 bases and J 3 bases, with 26 bases left between them. This CDR3 contains 18 residues. CDR3 DNA: TGTGCCAGCAATCCCGATGGTAGGGGGGCCGGGAGGACAGATACGCAGTATTTT. Protein sequence: CASNPDGRGAGRTDTQYF.

The sample holds a few counts of this clonotype. This sequence joins TRBV9 and TRBJ2-1, with TRBD2 identical over 8 bases. V was clipped by 0 bases and J by 9 bases; unmatched bases: 14. Germline V gene sequence: CDR1 SGDLS, CDR2 YYNGEE. The CDR3 covers 17 residues. CDR3 sequence: CASSVEEGLVFIGEQFF. The CDR3 nucleotides are TGTGCCAGCAGCGTAGAAGAGGGACTAGTCTTCATCGGTGAGCAGTTCTTC.

This chain uses TRBV25-1 with TRBJ2-7; no definite D call. The germline V gene has CDR1 MGHDK and CDR2 SYGVNS. There are 14 residues in the CDR3. Deletions cut 3 bases from V and 0 bases from J, with 9 bases between. The CDR3 protein is CASSDPRLSYEQYF. DNA for the CDR3: TGTGCCAGCAGTGACCCCCGGCTCTCCTACGAGCAGTACTTC.

This clonotype was found a few times. The rearrangement links TRBV5-1 to TRBJ2-1, with D unclear. Germline CDR1 reads SGHRS; CDR2 reads YFSETQ. V lost 4 bases, J lost 4 bases, and 15 bases lay in between. This CDR3 has 15 amino acids. The CDR3 here is CASSKGSELYNEQFF. CDR3 nucleotide sequence: TGCGCCAGCAGCAAGGGCAGCGAACTTTACAATGAGCAGTTCTTC.

This clonotype was found a few times. The V gene is TRBV12-3 or TRBV12-4, the J gene TRBJ2-7; 7 nucleotides line up with TRBD1. The ends lost 4 bases at V and 6 bases at J; junction bases unmatched: 9. There are 14 residues in the CDR3. The DNA for the CDR3 is TGTGCCAGCAGTTCGCCAGGGGGAAGAAGCGAGCAGTACTTC. Translation: CASSSPGGRSEQYF.

The CDR3 reads CSARGPRATRNQPQHF. The CDR3 region has the DNA TGCAGTGCTAGGGGCCCCAGGGCCACCCGCAATCAGCCCCAGCATTTT. V and J are TRBV20-1 and TRBJ1-5; TRBD1 is a possible D gene (5 bases). The CDR3 has 16 residues. V lost 3 bases and J lost 2, with 17 bases in between. In germline, CDR1 is DFQATT, CDR2 SNEGSKA (reference sequence).

This chain uses TRBV28 with TRBJ2-1; D is unclear. CDR3 length equals 14 residues. Germline V CDR1 and CDR2: MDHEN, SYDVKM. Trimming took 5 bases from V and 6 from J, leaving 14 bases between them. The CDR3 loop reads CASSPPRALNEQFF. In DNA form, the CDR3 reads TGTGCCAGCAGTCCTCCTAGAGCGCTCAATGAGCAGTTCTTC.

Only a few counts were recorded for this clonotype. This chain uses TRBV20-1 with TRBJ2-7; D is undetermined. V was trimmed by 0 bases and J by 0 bases, leaving 12 bases between them. Germline assignment: CDR1 DFQATT and CDR2 SNEGSKA (reference sequence). CDR3 length: 15 residues. The CDR3 DNA reads TGCAGTGCTAGAGATCAGACTGAGAGCTCCTACGAGCAGTACTTC. This encodes CSARDQTESSYEQYF.

The chain employs TRBV5-6 and TRBJ1-2, with no clear D. V dropped 0 bases and J dropped 8 bases, with 5 bases sitting between them. Germline assignment: CDR1 SGHDT and CDR2 YYEEEE. The CDR3 length is 11 residues. In DNA form, the CDR3 reads TGTGCCAGCAGCTTGGCTGGCGGCTACACCTTC. It translates to CASSLAGGYTF.

This clonotype was counted between two and nine times. V gene TRBV27 combines with J gene TRBJ2-7, with 11 bases aligning to TRBD1. The CDR3 runs to 19 residues. The germline gives CDR1 MNHEY, CDR2 SMNVEV (reference sequence). V trimming: 3 bases; J trimming: 4 bases; junction bases outside the gene matches: 17. CDR3 in DNA: TGTGCCAGCAGTTTTTCGGGGGGTCCCGGGACAGGGGGTCTATACGAGCAGTACTTC. This translates into CASSFSGGPGTGGLYEQYF.

This clonotype appeared a few times. The chain is built from TRBV20-1 and TRBJ1-2; 7 nucleotides agree with TRBD1. CDR3 length: 11 amino acids. From germline, CDR1 is DFQATT and CDR2 SNEGSKA (reference sequence). CDR3 sequence reads: CSAGQNYGYTF. CDR3 sequence (DNA): TGCAGCGCGGGACAGAACTATGGCTACACCTTC.

The chain uses TRBV5-5 and TRBJ2-3; D gene uncertain. Germline CDR1 SGHKS, CDR2 YYEKEE (reference sequence). V lost 1 base and J lost 0, with 9 bases in between. The CDR3 is made up of 15 amino acids. The CDR3 DNA is TGTGCCAGCAGCTTGCTGGTGACTAGCACAGATACGCAGTATTTT. This translates into CASSLLVTSTDTQYF.

This clonotype was observed a few times. The chain joins TRBV20-1 to TRBJ1-1; no clear D gene. V was cut by 6 bases and J by 1 base, with 9 bases left in between. This CDR3 is 12 amino acids long. Germline CDR1 and CDR2: DFQATT and SNEGSKA (reference sequence). This CDR3 reads CSAPTANTEAFF. The CDR3 DNA sequence: TGCAGTGCCCCGACTGCGAACACTGAAGCTTTCTTT.

The gene calls are TRBV4-2 and TRBJ1-5; no clear D gene. The CDR3 has 14 residues. V dropped 2 bases and J dropped 4 bases, with 9 bases sitting between them. Germline-derived CDR1 and CDR2 are LGHNA and YNFKEQ. DNA for the CDR3: TGTGCCAGCAGCCAAACGGGAGAAAATCAGCCCCAGCATTTT. Its protein is CASSQTGENQPQHF.

This clonotype occurred a few times. The V and J genes are TRBV4-2 and TRBJ2-7, with D perhaps TRBD1 (5 bases). The germline V gene encodes CDR1 LGHNA and CDR2 YNFKEQ. V lost 0 bases to trimming and J lost 2 bases, with 11 bases between them. The CDR3 length is 15 residues. CDR3 sequence reads: CASSQEGWGPYEQYF. The CDR3 DNA is TGTGCCAGCAGCCAAGAAGGGTGGGGCCCCTACGAGCAGTACTTC.

This clonotype was counted only a few times. The chain couples TRBV11-2 to TRBJ2-1; D is unclear. This CDR3 spans 13 amino acids. The V end lost 2 bases, the J end lost 3 bases, and 5 bases lay between the germline ends. CDR1 SGHAT and CDR2 FQNNGV come from the germline V gene. Here the CDR3 reads CASSLPGYNEQFF. CDR3 DNA: TGTGCCAGCAGCTTACCGGGCTACAATGAGCAGTTCTTC.

This chain joins TRBV20-1 and TRBJ2-4; the D gene could be TRBD1 or TRBD2 (5 bases each). The length of the CDR3 is 14 residues. The germline gives CDR1 DFQATT, CDR2 SNEGSKA (reference sequence). V shed 6 bases and J shed 4 bases, with 16 bases lying between them. The CDR3 nucleotides are TGCAGTGCACCGCCGGGGCGGGTGAAAAACATTCAGTACTTC. This gives the protein CSAPPGRVKNIQYF.

The chain joins TRBV4-1 to TRBJ2-7, with D perhaps TRBD2 (6 bases). Looked up from germline, CDR1 is MGHRA and CDR2 is YSYEKL. V was shortened by 3 bases and J by 9 bases, with 15 bases between the two germline ends. The CDR3 sequence is 13 residues long. The CDR3 here is CASSQGLSVRQYF. The CDR3 DNA sequence: TGCGCCAGCAGCCAGGGACTCTCCGTCCGGCAGTACTTC.

V and J are TRBV20-1 and TRBJ1-6; 7 bases match TRBD1. CDR1 is DFQATT, CDR2 SNEGSKA, per germline (reference sequence). Trimming removed 5 bases from V and 7 bases from J; junction bases left unmatched: 8. This CDR3 is 14 amino acids long. CDR3 DNA: TGCAGTGCTCCCGCGACAGGGAGAAATTCACCCCTCCACTTT. Translated: CSAPATGRNSPLHF.

V usage is TRBV3-1 and J usage is TRBJ2-5; no definite D call. The CDR3 loop spans 16 amino acids. Germline-derived CDR1 and CDR2 are LGHDT and YNNKEL (reference sequence). Trimming took 2 bases from V and 4 from J, leaving 17 bases between them. The CDR3 DNA reads TGTGCCAGCAGCCAAAGGGTCCGAGTCTCGGGAGAGACCCAGTACTTC. Translation gives CASSQRVRVSGETQYF.

This chain connects TRBV2 to TRBJ2-2; 10 nucleotides match TRBD2. The CDR3 consists of 15 residues. J lost 6 bases, V lost 2 bases, and 3 bases had no gene match. CDR1 and CDR2 from the germline V gene are SNHLY and FYNNEI. The CDR3 loop reads CASSESLAGAGELFF. The CDR3 coding sequence is TGTGCCAGCAGTGAATCCCTAGCGGGGGCCGGGGAGCTGTTTTTT.

The chain is built from TRBV29-1 and TRBJ2-5; possibly TRBD1 for D (5 bases). V was shortened by 7 bases and J by 5 bases, with 23 bases between the two germline ends. The CDR3 has 15 residues. In germline, CDR1 is SQVTM, CDR2 ANQGSEA. This CDR3 is CSAVRSAGFAETQYF. CDR3 coding DNA: TGCAGCGCTGTCCGATCCGCAGGGTTCGCTGAGACCCAGTACTTC.

In its sample, this clonotype was seen a few times. V gene TRBV7-8 combines with J gene TRBJ1-5, with a possible D match to TRBD1 (5 bases). Germline V lookup: CDR1 SGHVS, CDR2 FQNEAQ. This CDR3 comprises 15 residues. Deletions cut 4 bases from V and 4 bases from J, with 14 bases between. The CDR3 reads CASSWGAGTNQPQHF. As DNA, the CDR3 is TGTGCCAGCAGCTGGGGTGCAGGGACGAATCAGCCCCAGCATTTT.

The rearrangement uses TRBV7-9 and TRBJ2-7; D is uncertain. This CDR3 spans 13 amino acids. CDR1 and CDR2 (germline): SEHNR, FQNEAQ (reference sequence). V dropped 5 bases and J dropped 3 bases, with 11 bases sitting between them. The CDR3 sequence: CASSPPQGYEQYF. As DNA, the CDR3 is TGTGCCAGCAGCCCCCCCCAAGGCTACGAGCAGTACTTC.

This clonotype was seen a handful of times. The rearrangement joins TRBV10-3 to TRBJ2-7; D is possibly TRBD1 (5 bases). The germline CDR1 and CDR2 sequences are ENHRY and SYGVKD. This CDR3 is 14 amino acids long. Trimming cost V 9 bases and J 1 base, with 16 bases left between them. The CDR3: CAIQKDRNSYEQYF. The DNA for the CDR3 is TGTGCCATTCAAAAAGACAGAAATTCCTACGAGCAGTACTTC.

V usage is TRBV20-1 and J usage is TRBJ2-5; the D is unclear. CDR3 length equals 14 residues. Trimming removed 3 bases at V and 5 bases at J, with 16 bases between. Germline CDR1 reads DFQATT; CDR2 reads SNEGSKA (reference sequence). This CDR3 is CSASKRLRWETQYF. Written as DNA, the CDR3 is TGCAGTGCTAGTAAGAGGCTCCGCTGGGAGACCCAGTACTTC.